This record looks at one T cell receptor beta chain sequence and its context. Its matching antigen is unknown. The sample originates from a study of T cells in Graves' hyperthyroidism and ophthalmopathy. Study-level background: Peripheral blood was acquired at first diagnosis, ahead of any therapy whatsoever. Notes on the study in general: Ophthalmopathy, which appeared later, was predicted by the model a median 6.5 months before onset. Classification by a 13 V-J model distinguished ophthalmopathy from stable hyperthyroidism.

RNA transcripts gave rise to amplified TCR beta CDR3 regions. TCR CDR3 underwent first-round RT-PCR with the HTBI primer set. TCRdb used MiXCR to reprocess the multiplex PCR reads, holding one entry per CDR3 protein. Of a few hundred thousand distinct CDR3 sequences listed, 22% are singletons. Uncontrolled infection, other autoimmune disease, pregnancy or lactation led to exclusion. Trimming took off 2 bases at V and 7 bases at J, with 6 bases between the two ends. The CDR3 consists of 13 residues. The germline V gene encodes CDR1 LGHDT and CDR2 YNNKEL (reference sequence). Sequenced input: blood. The clonotype was recovered from a woman between 70 and 85 years old with Graves' ophthalmopathy. V and J are TRBV3-1 and TRBJ1-6; D ambiguous. CDR3 sequence: CASSQWENSPLHF. The CDR3 DNA follows: TGTGCCAGCAGCCAATGGGAGAATTCACCCCTCCACTTT.